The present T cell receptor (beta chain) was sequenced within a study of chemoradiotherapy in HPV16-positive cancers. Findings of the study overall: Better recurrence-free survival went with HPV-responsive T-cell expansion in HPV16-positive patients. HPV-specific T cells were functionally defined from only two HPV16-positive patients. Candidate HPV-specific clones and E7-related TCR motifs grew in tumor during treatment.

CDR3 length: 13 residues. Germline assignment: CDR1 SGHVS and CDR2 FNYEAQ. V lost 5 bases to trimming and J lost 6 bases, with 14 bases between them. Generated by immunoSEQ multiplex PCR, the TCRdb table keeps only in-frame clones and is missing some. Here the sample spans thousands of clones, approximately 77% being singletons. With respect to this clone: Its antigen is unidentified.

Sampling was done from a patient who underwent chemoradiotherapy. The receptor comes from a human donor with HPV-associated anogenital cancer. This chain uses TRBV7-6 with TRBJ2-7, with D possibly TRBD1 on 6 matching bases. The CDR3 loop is CASSTSQGSEQYF. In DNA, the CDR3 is TGTGCCAGCAGCACTTCACAGGGTAGCGAGCAGTACTTC. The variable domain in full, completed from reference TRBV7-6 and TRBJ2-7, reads GAGVSQSPRYKVTKRGQDVALRCDPISGHVSLYWYRQALGQGPEFLTYFNYEAQQDKSGLPNDRFSAERPEGSISTLTIQRTEQRDSAMYRCASSTSQGSEQYFGPGTRLTVT.